The 32 T cell receptor beta chains given below trace back to one sample, sequenced in a study of cytomegalovirus exposure and HLA in healthy donors. The PCR ran on 60 Vbeta and 13 Jbeta primers. Measured with immunoSEQ multiplex PCR; TCRdb has only the in-frame clones, and not every one. The data contain 95,000 to 150,000 clones, 70% to 85% of them singletons. Specimen: PBMCs. These receptors were collected from a man aged 18 to 35 in good health and CMV-seronegative.

This clone was detected a few times. This chain uses TRBV4-1 with TRBJ1-2; 8 bases agree with TRBD1. The CDR3 totals 14 residues. The germline CDR1 and CDR2 sequences are MGHRA and YSYEKL. The trim removed 0 bases at V and 12 bases at J, leaving 9 bases unmatched. CDR3 in amino acids: CASSQEGQGVSNTF. In nucleotides, the CDR3 is TGCGCCAGCAGCCAAGAAGGACAGGGAGTCTCGAACACCTTC.

This clone was found a few times. This chain uses TRBV5-1 with TRBJ2-1; TRBD2 aligns across 15 bases. CDR3 length equals 17 residues. Germline V CDR1 and CDR2: SGHRS, YFSETQ. V gave up 3 bases and J gave up 6 bases; unmatched junction bases: 7. CDR3 region: CASSYGLAGGPSNEQFF. For the CDR3, the DNA is TGCGCCAGCAGCTACGGACTAGCGGGGGGGCCGTCCAATGAGCAGTTCTTC.

The chain uses TRBV27 and TRBJ2-7; perhaps TRBD2 as D (5 bases). The CDR3 spans 11 residues. Germline V gives CDR1 MNHEY, CDR2 SMNVEV (reference sequence). Trimming removed 8 bases at V and 0 bases at J, with 5 bases between. This chain's CDR3 is CASRDSYEQYF. The CDR3 DNA reads as TGTGCCAGCCGGGACTCCTACGAGCAGTACTTC.

V is TRBV4-2 and J is TRBJ2-5; tentative D call: TRBD2 (6 bases). This CDR3 region has 16 residues. The germline V gene has CDR1 LGHNA and CDR2 YNFKEQ. V was shortened by 3 bases and J by 2 bases, with 16 bases between the two germline ends. The CDR3 reads CASSQGDWEIQETQYF. DNA for the CDR3: TGTGCCAGCAGCCAGGGGGACTGGGAAATTCAAGAGACCCAGTACTTC.

The V call is TRBV4-2, the J call TRBJ1-3, with TRBD1 identical over 8 bases. CDR1 is LGHNA and CDR2 is YNFKEQ in the germline V gene. J gave up 3 bases and V 8 bases, and 9 bases lay outside the gene matches. The CDR3 totals 15 residues. The CDR3 region is CASDRTGGNGNTIYF. In nucleotides, the CDR3 is TGTGCCAGCGACCGTACAGGGGGGAATGGAAACACCATATATTTT.

The CDR3 nucleotides are TGTGCCAGCAGTCGACTAGCGGGGGGGCCAGGAGAGACCCAGTACTTC. Its protein product is CASSRLAGGPGETQYF. The chain carries TRBV7-6 and TRBJ2-5; 14 bases are a match to TRBD2. CDR3 length equals 16 residues. With V trimmed by 6 bases and J by 4 bases, 7 bases remained unmatched. The germline CDR1 and CDR2 sequences are SGHVS and FNYEAQ.

This chain's CDR3 is CASSPGTQETQYF. Here the CDR3 DNA reads TGTGCCAGCTCACCGGGCACTCAAGAGACCCAGTACTTC. This chain connects TRBV18 to TRBJ2-5, with D unclear. CDR1 is KGHSH, CDR2 LQKENI, per germline. The CDR3 extends over 13 amino acids. V was cut by 3 bases and J by 2 bases, with 7 bases left in between. The full variable domain, its missing parts supplied by reference TRBV18 and TRBJ2-5, is NAGVMQNPRHLVRRRGQEARLRCSPMKGHSHVYWYRQLPEEGLKFMVYLQKENIIDESGMPKERFSAEFPKEGPSILRIQQVVRGDSAAYFCASSPGTQETQYFGPGTRLLVL.

The V call is TRBV2, the J call TRBJ2-3; D is uncertain. Germline CDR1 is SNHLY and CDR2 is FYNNEI. This CDR3 is 14 amino acids long. V was shortened by 4 bases and J by 0 bases, with 8 bases between the two germline ends. As DNA, the CDR3 is TGTGCCAGCAGTGCCCTCCCTAGCACAGATACGCAGTATTTT. Translation gives CASSALPSTDTQYF.

The J gene is TRBJ2-3, the V gene TRBV11-2; tentatively, D is TRBD2 (6 bases). Trimming left V 6 bases short and J 4 bases short, with 17 bases between. Germline V gene sequence: CDR1 SGHAT, CDR2 FQNNGV. The CDR3 is 15 residues long. Written as DNA, the CDR3 is TGTGCCAGCAGGATTAGCGCGGGGTTCTCAGATACGCAGTATTTT. Translated: CASRISAGFSDTQYF. Full variable domain (outside the CDR3, taken from reference TRBV11-2 and TRBJ2-3): EAGVAQSPRYKIIEKRQSVAFWCNPISGHATLYWYQQILGQGPKLLIQFQNNGVVDDSQLPKDRFSAERLKGVDSTLKIQPAKLEDSAVYLCASRISAGFSDTQYFGPGTRLTVL.

This clone came up once. The chain has TRBV9 and TRBJ2-1; 8 bases align to TRBD2. V lost 4 bases and J lost 8; bases outside the gene matches: 14. This CDR3 comprises 16 residues. Germline assignment: CDR1 SGDLS and CDR2 YYNGEE. The CDR3 protein is CASSPTGTSGVHEQFF. CDR3 in DNA: TGTGCCAGCAGCCCGACCGGGACTAGTGGTGTCCATGAGCAGTTCTTC.

The chain carries TRBV5-4 and TRBJ2-5; TRBD1 is a possible D gene (6 bases). This CDR3 has 14 amino acids. Germline loops: CDR1 SGHNT, CDR2 YYREEE (reference sequence). V lost 4 bases and J lost 3, with 13 bases in between. The CDR3 sequence is CASSDGQLKETQYF. In DNA form, the CDR3 reads TGTGCCAGCAGCGATGGACAGTTAAAAGAGACCCAGTACTTC.

This clone was seen more than once but under ten times. The chain couples TRBV7-2 to TRBJ2-7, with TRBD1 matching over 7 bases. This CDR3 comprises 12 residues. Germline CDR1 is SGHTA and CDR2 is FQGNSA. After removal of 6 bases from V and 3 bases from J, the junction contained 2 bases not matched to a gene. The DNA of the CDR3 is TGTGCCAGCAGTCGACAGGGCTACGAGCAGTACTTC. Its translation is CASSRQGYEQYF.

This chain links TRBV6-1 with TRBJ1-5; TRBD1 might be the D (6 bases). The CDR3 extends over 13 amino acids. V was clipped by 3 bases and J by 5 bases, with 8 bases between them. CDR1 and CDR2 from the germline V gene are MNHNS and SASEGT. The CDR3 region is CASSEDRDQPQHF. As DNA, the CDR3 is TGTGCCAGCAGTGAGGACAGAGATCAGCCCCAGCATTTT.

This chain links TRBV5-1 with TRBJ1-2; TRBD1 matches at 12 bases. In germline, CDR1 is SGHRS, CDR2 YFSETQ. This CDR3 contains 16 residues. Losses at the gene ends were 3 bases for V and 4 bases for J; bases not matched to a gene: 7. The CDR3 sequence is CASSSVPGQGAYGYTF. The CDR3 DNA is TGCGCCAGCAGCTCTGTCCCGGGACAGGGGGCCTATGGCTACACCTTC.

This clone was detected once. The J gene is TRBJ2-1, the V gene TRBV4-3, with 8 positions matching TRBD2. The CDR3 contains 14 residues. Trimming took 3 bases from V and 10 from J; bases not matched to a gene: 8. CDR1 and CDR2 from the germline V gene are LGHNA and YSLEER. CDR3 nucleotide sequence: TGCGCCAGCAGCCAGGCCCGGGGGGGGGACGAGCAGTTCTTC. It specifies CASSQARGGDEQFF.

This clone has just a few counts. This chain connects TRBV27 to TRBJ2-7, with 10 bases that match TRBD1. The CDR3 has 15 amino acids. The V gene's germline CDR1 is MNHEY and CDR2 SMNVEV (reference sequence). Trimming removed 5 bases from V and 1 base from J; junction bases left unmatched: 5. CDR3 bases: TGTGCCAGCAGTCCAGGGACAGGGGTTTCCTACGAGCAGTACTTC. This translates into CASSPGTGVSYEQYF.

This clone came up a few times. V and J are TRBV18 and TRBJ1-2, with 8 bases identical to TRBD1. The CDR3 runs to 14 residues. Germline-derived CDR1 and CDR2 are KGHSH and LQKENI. J was trimmed by 7 bases and V by 3 bases; bases with no gene match: 7. For the CDR3, the DNA is TGTGCCAGCTCACCCTCGACAGGGGAGGGTGGCTACACCTTC. This translates into CASSPSTGEGGYTF.

The gene calls are TRBV2 and TRBJ2-7, with D possibly TRBD1 on 6 matching bases. Trimming shortened V by 7 bases and J by 7 bases, and 17 bases separated the two germline ends. Germline V CDR1 and CDR2: SNHLY, FYNNEI. The CDR3 extends over 13 amino acids. The CDR3 DNA follows: TGTGCCAGCAAGGCAGGGGAGCTGGGGGAGCAGTACTTC. Protein sequence: CASKAGELGEQYF.

The CDR3 DNA reads TGTGCCAGCAGCTTAGATAGCGGGGGATGGGAGACCCAGTACTTC. Translating gives CASSLDSGGWETQYF. The V call is TRBV7-2, the J call TRBJ2-5, with TRBD2 identical over 9 bases. V lost 1 base, J lost 5 bases, and 5 bases stayed unmatched. CDR1 is SGHTA and CDR2 is FQGNSA in the germline V gene. There are 15 residues in the CDR3.

This chain uses TRBV4-1 with TRBJ1-1; a possible D gene is TRBD1 (6 bases). The CDR3 is made up of 14 amino acids. Germline V gene lookup returns CDR1 MGHRA and CDR2 YSYEKL. The ends were cut back, 1 base at V and 6 bases at J, with 12 bases in the middle. CDR3 amino acids: CASSQVLSGAEAFF. The DNA for the CDR3 is TGCGCCAGCAGCCAAGTTCTTTCAGGGGCTGAAGCTTTCTTT.

The J gene is TRBJ2-3, the V gene TRBV11-2; TRBD1 might be the D (7 bases). Germline assignment: CDR1 SGHAT and CDR2 FQNNGV. The CDR3 contains 17 residues. The V end lost 0 bases, the J end lost 4 bases, and 17 bases lay between the germline ends. CDR3 residues: CASSLESPGGIPDTQYF. The DNA for the CDR3 is TGTGCCAGCAGCTTAGAATCCCCAGGGGGGATCCCAGATACGCAGTATTTT.

The gene calls are TRBV19 and TRBJ1-2; D not resolved. The V gene's germline CDR1 is LNHDA and CDR2 SQIVND (reference sequence). The CDR3 contains 16 residues. V gave up 7 bases and J gave up 7 bases, with 25 bases separating them. The CDR3 DNA follows: TGTGCCAGTACCCCTCTAACCGGGGTCGCGACTGGTGGCTACACCTTC. Translation: CASTPLTGVATGGYTF.

This clone was counted a few times. The chain recombines TRBV4-1 with TRBJ2-7; 9 positions match TRBD1. The ends lost 3 bases at V and 5 bases at J; junction bases unmatched: 2. Germline-derived CDR1 and CDR2 are MGHRA and YSYEKL. The CDR3 spans 13 residues. The CDR3 nucleotides are TGCGCCAGCAGCCAGGGACAGGGCCACGAGCAGTACTTC. Translated, it gives CASSQGQGHEQYF.

The chain links TRBV7-3 to TRBJ2-3; TRBD2 aligns across 8 bases. The J segment lost 4 bases and the V segment lost 3 bases, leaving 9 bases of the junction unmatched. Germline lookup yields CDR1 SGHTA and CDR2 FQGTGA. The CDR3 consists of 16 residues. CDR3 residues: CASSLRGGGRSDTQYF. The CDR3 DNA is TGTGCCAGCAGCTTGCGAGGCGGGGGGAGGTCAGATACGCAGTATTTT. Based on the CDR3 plus reference TRBV7-3 and TRBJ2-3, the full variable domain is GAGVSQTPSNKVTEKGKYVELRCDPISGHTALYWYRQSLGQGPEFLIYFQGTGAADDSGLPNDRFFAVRPEGSVSTLKIQRTERGDSAVYLCASSLRGGGRSDTQYFGPGTRLTVL.

The chain combines TRBV7-9 with TRBJ1-1; 8 positions match TRBD1. The CDR3 sequence is 16 residues long. The V gene end was trimmed by 4 bases and the J gene end by 6 bases; junction bases not matched to a gene: 13. Germline V gene data show CDR1 as SEHNR and CDR2 as FQNEAQ (reference sequence). The CDR3 DNA reads TGTGCCAGCAGCTATCCCCAGGGGGCTCGCAACCCTGAAGCTTTCTTT. As protein: CASSYPQGARNPEAFF. The full variable domain, rest sourced from reference TRBV7-9 and TRBJ1-1, is DTGVSQNPRHKITKRGQNVTFRCDPISEHNRLYWYRQTLGQGPEFLTYFQNEAQLEKSRLLSDRFSAERPKGSFSTLEIQRTEQGDSAMYLCASSYPQGARNPEAFFGQGTRLTVV.

The chain uses TRBV6-1 and TRBJ1-5; D gene uncertain. The V and J ends lost 5 bases and 5 bases respectively, with 16 bases between them. Germline loops: CDR1 MNHNS, CDR2 SASEGT. The CDR3 runs 15 residues. In DNA, the CDR3 is TGTGCCAGCAGTCCGATGGACCGCGGGGATCAGCCCCAGCATTTT. This codes for CASSPMDRGDQPQHF.

J is TRBJ2-6 and V is TRBV9; D gene ambiguous. The germline V gene has CDR1 SGDLS and CDR2 YYNGEE. This CDR3 is 18 amino acids long. Trimming left V 0 bases short and J 0 bases short, with 13 bases between. CDR3 bases: TGTGCCAGCAGCGTAGCTCCAGATCGAAGCTCTGGGGCCAACGTCCTGACTTTC. Translating it yields CASSVAPDRSSGANVLTF.

The V and J genes are TRBV2 and TRBJ2-7; 9 bases align to TRBD1. CDR3 length: 14 amino acids. Germline trimming cut 5 bases from V and 4 bases from J; bases unmatched to any gene: 6. Germline V CDR1 and CDR2: SNHLY, FYNNEI. The CDR3 is CASSLQGAGYEQYF. CDR3 sequence (DNA): TGTGCCAGCAGTCTACAGGGGGCCGGGTACGAGCAGTACTTC.

V and J are TRBV19 and TRBJ2-7; TRBD1 matches at 8 bases. With 4 bases clipped from V and 2 bases from J, the junction kept 4 bases outside the gene matches. Germline-derived CDR1 and CDR2 are LNHDA and SQIVND (reference sequence). This CDR3 spans 14 amino acids. Here the CDR3 DNA reads TGTGCCAGTAGTAAGACAGGGGTTCCCTACGAGCAGTACTTC. Translated: CASSKTGVPYEQYF.

This chain connects TRBV19 to TRBJ2-3; 9 nucleotides align to TRBD2. This CDR3 region has 16 residues. V gave up 3 bases and J gave up 1 base; unmatched junction bases: 5. Germline assignment: CDR1 LNHDA and CDR2 SQIVND (reference sequence). DNA of the CDR3: TGTGCCAGTAGTATCGGCGGGGGGGCCGGCACAGATACGCAGTATTTT. It translates to CASSIGGGAGTDTQYF.

This clone occurred once. In the same sample, other DNA sequences code for this CDR3. J is TRBJ2-1 and V is TRBV10-2; 11 nucleotides align to TRBD2. Per the germline V gene, CDR1 is WSHSY and CDR2 is SAAADI. V lost 7 bases, J lost 4 bases, and 3 bases stayed unmatched. The CDR3 covers 14 residues. Here the CDR3 reads CASTLAGGYNEQFF. Written as DNA, the CDR3 is TGCGCCAGCACCTTAGCGGGGGGGTACAATGAGCAGTTCTTC.

The rearrangement uses TRBV27 and TRBJ2-7; 10 bases line up with TRBD2. Per the germline V gene, CDR1 is MNHEY and CDR2 is SMNVEV (reference sequence). This CDR3 comprises 18 residues. V lost 1 base to trimming and J lost 7 bases; unmatched junction nucleotides: 16. The CDR3 coding sequence is TGTGCCAGCAGTTTATTCGGTAGCGGGGGGCATACCTCAGGGGAGCAGTACTTC. Translation: CASSLFGSGGHTSGEQYF.